This T cell receptor (beta chain) was captured by sequencing in a study (dated by TCRdb to the mid-2010s). In terms of the full investigation: The research examined where HIV persistence comes from in people whose immune systems controlled HIV infection without treatment.

CDR3 length: 17 amino acids, cysteine to phenylalanine. This entry keeps only the CDR3 DNA: 51 bases, framed from base 1. V and J lose 4 bases and 5 bases, and a span of 24 bases separates them. CDR1 SGHRS and CDR2 YFSETQ are derived from the germline V gene. Libraries came from 5' RACE. These reads were obtained on an Illumina HiSeq 2000. In-frame beta chains were kept once TCRdb had trimmed the public reads at Q25 with fastp and called clones with MiXCR. Each entry merges the rows of one CDR3 protein and shows their most common DNA and genes. A total of about 190 distinct CDR3 sequences appear in this sample, under 20% of them only once. Approximately 79% of the sample belongs to the ten largest clones. On this clonotype: Its binding antigen is unknown. Base-call qualities are not available, and no considerably larger clone is one nucleotide away.

This TCR was recovered from a male donor with HIV. The V gene is TRBV5-1 and the J gene is TRBJ2-5, with the D gene tentatively TRBD1 or TRBD2, based on 6 matching bases in each. Sequencing was done on a sample of effector memory T cells from blood PBMCs. What this sample's cell subset or site label stands for: effector memory CD4+ T cells. The nucleotide sequence reads as follows: TGCGCCAGCAGCCCTAGGGGGGCGATAGGAGGGGCTGAGACCCAGTACTTC. This gives the protein CASSPRGAIGGAETQYF.